The 3 T cell receptor beta chains below all came from one sample that was sequenced in a study of glioma-infiltrating T cells after dendritic cell vaccination (dated by TCRdb to about 2016). Receptors were amplified or captured by the immunoSEQ multiplex PCR assay. TCRdb re-hosts the immuneACCESS table, in-frame sequences only. Its copies lack some clones; in the studies checked, an unresolved V gene accounts for under half of them, and the cause for the rest is not known. This sample has tens of thousands of clones in its table, and roughly four fifths of those were observed once. The ten largest clones take up 6% to 7.5% of the sample. The time point label of this sample denotes: after dendritic cell vaccination, including at tumor progression/relapse. The specimen comprised blood, sampled after dendritic cell vaccination. These receptor sequences come from a human donor with glioblastoma.

The chain carries TRBV2 and TRBJ1-4; weak D call: TRBD1 (6 bases). With 1 base removed from V and 7 bases from J, the gap between germline ends came to 22 bases. This CDR3 comprises 18 residues. Germline V gene sequence: CDR1 SNHLY, CDR2 FYNNEI. In DNA, the CDR3 is TGTGCCAGCAGTGAAGGGGTGTATGTAAGGAAGGGGGTTGAAAAACTGTTTTTT. Amino acid sequence: CASSEGVYVRKGVEKLFF. The full variable domain, rest sourced from reference TRBV2 and TRBJ1-4, is EPEVTQTPSHQVTQMGQEVILRCVPISNHLYFYWYRQILGQKVEFLVSFYNNEISEKSEIFDDQFSVERPDGSNFTLKIRSTKLEDSAMYFCASSEGVYVRKGVEKLFFGSGTQLSVL.

The chain couples TRBV2 to TRBJ1-1, with 7 nucleotides matching TRBD1. V trimming: 6 bases; J trimming: 8 bases; junction bases outside the gene matches: 9. Germline CDR1 SNHLY, CDR2 FYNNEI. The CDR3 is 13 amino acids. CDR3 protein: CASSSYGTAEAFF. The CDR3 DNA is TGTGCCAGCAGCTCATATGGGACAGCAGAAGCTTTCTTT.

This chain connects TRBV30 to TRBJ2-6, with a possible D match to TRBD1 (5 bases). This CDR3 contains 18 residues. Germline CDR1 is GTSNPN and CDR2 is SVGIG (reference sequence). Trimming removed 2 bases from V and 1 base from J, with 18 bases in between. Here the CDR3 DNA reads TGTGCCTGGAGTACCCCAGGGCCTGGGTCTTCTGGGGCCAACGTCCTGACTTTC. It specifies CAWSTPGPGSSGANVLTF.